The clone carrying this TCR beta chain has a single count. V shed 4 bases and J 8 bases; nucleotides not matched to a gene: 17. CDR3 length: 16 amino acids. The V gene's germline CDR1 is SGDLS and CDR2 YYNGEE. Sequencing was performed with immunoSEQ multiplex PCR; in TCRdb, only in-frame clones are kept and a portion is missing. The table has about 150,000 clones, about 88% seen once. These data come from a study of cytomegalovirus exposure and HLA in healthy donors. The sequence was collected from a woman younger than 35 in good health and CMV-seropositive. This chain uses TRBV9 with TRBJ1-2, with 7 bases identical to TRBD1. The material sequenced was PBMCs. The CDR3 loop is CASSQSTGTALMGYTF. CDR3 DNA sequence: TGTGCCAGCAGCCAATCAACCGGGACAGCGCTAATGGGCTACACCTTC.